Described below is a single T cell receptor beta chain sequence and its context. The CDR3 is made up of 21 amino acids. Germline values: CDR1 WSHSY, CDR2 SAAADI. Germline trimming cut 5 bases from V and 0 bases from J; bases unmatched to any gene: 15. The sample originates from a study of blood T cell repertoires in COVID-19. Overall study context: T cells, B-cell-depleted T cells, or PBMCs provided the cDNA or gDNA that served as material.

Under the authors' procedure: Reference gene primer amplification gave nucleated cell count estimates. The assay was immunoSEQ multiplex PCR, and TCRdb's table has in-frame clones only and misses some. V and J calls and clone size are those listed in that table; D and trimming were worked out from the DNA. The repertoire has hundreds of thousands of clones, approximately 85% of them found once; the top ten carry approximately 9%. Participants, roughly 18 to 89 years old, spanned more than 20 US areas. Participants had their cohort set by participant-reported clinical history. The chain couples TRBV10-2 to TRBJ2-1; 14 nucleotides align to TRBD2. The sample comprised PBMCs or T cells enriched from blood (not recorded which). The source of this sequence is a woman aged 50 to 60 with acute COVID-19. The CDR3 DNA is TGCGCCAGCAGTCCCCTAAGGGGGACTAGCGGGGGCCTGAGCTCCTACAATGAGCAGTTCTTC. This codes for CASSPLRGTSGGLSSYNEQFF.